These 2 T cell receptor beta chains originate from one sample sequenced in a study of CD8 T cells in ankylosing spondylitis. MiXCR, applied by TCRdb to the 5' RACE reads, yields one record per CDR3 protein. The repertoire holds about 160,000 distinct CDR3 sequences, with approximately 9% as singletons. Sequencing was performed on blood, either unsorted or a sorted T cell fraction (not recorded which). Receptors were obtained from a female donor with ankylosing spondylitis or in good health (not recorded which).

This rearrangement joins TRBV27 to TRBJ1-4, with 7 bases that match TRBD1. The germline V gene has CDR1 MNHEY and CDR2 SMNVEV (reference sequence). The CDR3 sequence is 14 residues long. V lost 2 bases, J lost 7 bases, and 4 bases stayed unmatched. The CDR3 DNA is TGTGCCAGCAGTTTAGTAGGGGGCATTGAAAAACTGTTTTTT. As protein: CASSLVGGIEKLFF.

This clonotype has a count of ten or more. The chain combines TRBV11-2 with TRBJ2-1; the match to TRBD2 covers 8 bases. V gave up 0 bases and J gave up 8 bases; unmatched junction bases: 9. Per the germline V gene, CDR1 is SGHAT and CDR2 is FQNNGV. The CDR3 is 16 amino acids. CDR3 coding DNA: TGTGCCAGCAGCTTAGATGTAGCGGGAAATAGGGATGAGCAGTTCTTC. Encoded protein: CASSLDVAGNRDEQFF.